The 21 T cell receptor beta chains listed next were all sequenced from one sample in a study of metastatic and nonmetastatic thyroid tumors. TCRdb reprocessed the PCR reads via MiXCR. This sample has approximately 30,000 clones, with 15% to 20% found just once. Prior to thyroid surgery, none of the patients had received any treatment. The sequenced sample consisted of blood. The receptors were gathered from a female donor with papillary thyroid cancer or a benign thyroid nodule (not recorded which). Some clones in this sample may be carry-over from other donors' samples.

This clone has at least ten counts. V is TRBV5-6 and J is TRBJ2-7; 8 nucleotides match TRBD1. The CDR3 spans 14 residues. Germline trimming cut 6 bases from V and 5 bases from J; bases unmatched to any gene: 10. CDR1 and CDR2 (germline): SGHDT, YYEEEE. The CDR3: CASIPGTGAHEQYF. The CDR3 DNA reads TGTGCCAGCATCCCCGGGACAGGCGCCCACGAGCAGTACTTC.

This clone was detected many times. The CDR3 sequence is CASGARGGNTGELFF. The CDR3 DNA sequence: TGTGCCAGCGGAGCGAGGGGTGGTAACACCGGGGAGCTGTTTTTT. The chain is built from TRBV2 and TRBJ2-2; tentatively, D is TRBD1 or TRBD2 (5 bases each). Between the trimmed V and J ends, which lost 8 bases and 2 bases, there was a span of 15 bases. The germline CDR1 and CDR2 sequences are SNHLY and FYNNEI. CDR3 length: 15 amino acids.

The chain recombines TRBV7-9 with TRBJ2-5; perhaps TRBD1 as D (5 bases). The V gene lost 3 bases and the J gene lost 3 bases, with 17 bases spanning the gap. Germline V lookup: CDR1 SEHNR, CDR2 FQNEAQ (reference sequence). The CDR3 totals 16 residues. CDR3: CASSLWGIEQKETQYF. CDR3 DNA: TGTGCCAGCAGCTTGTGGGGCATAGAACAAAAAGAGACCCAGTACTTC. Filled out from reference TRBV7-9 and TRBJ2-5, the complete variable domain reads DTGVSQNPRHKITKRGQNVTFRCDPISEHNRLYWYRQTLGQGPEFLTYFQNEAQLEKSRLLSDRFSAERPKGSFSTLEIQRTEQGDSAMYLCASSLWGIEQKETQYFGPGTRLLVL.

This clone was detected ten times or more. Since a much larger clone is just one base distant, this may be a read error. The conserved closing phenylalanine or tryptophan is absent in this CDR3, likely reflecting a read error. V and J are TRBV19 and TRBJ1-3, with no clear D. CDR3 length equals 13 residues. Deletions cut 6 bases from V and 1 base from J, with 7 bases between. Germline CDR1 reads LNHDA; CDR2 reads SQIVND (reference sequence). The CDR3 reads CASRAGSGNTIYS. CDR3 DNA: TGTGCCAGTAGAGCCGGGTCTGGAAACACCATATATTCT.

This clone was seen at least ten times. The chain couples TRBV5-5 to TRBJ1-3; D not resolved. CDR1 is SGHKS, CDR2 YYEKEE, per germline (reference sequence). V lost 2 bases, J lost 3 bases, and 9 bases lay in between. This CDR3 is 14 amino acids long. In DNA form, the CDR3 reads TGTGCCAGCAGCTTATTTCTGGGTGGAAACACCATATATTTT. It specifies CASSLFLGGNTIYF.

This clone was detected many times. The identical CDR3 is also encoded by other nucleotide sequences in the sample. The chain recombines TRBV7-3 with TRBJ2-1; D is uncertain. This CDR3 comprises 15 residues. V lost 1 base and J 9 bases, leaving 16 bases between the germline ends. CDR1 and CDR2 (germline): SGHTA, FQGTGA. The CDR3 nucleotides are TGTGCCAGCAGCTTAATGGCAGACGGGCGGTTTGAGCAGTTCTTC. It encodes CASSLMADGRFEQFF.

This clone was picked up many times. The rearrangement uses TRBV5-1 and TRBJ1-1; 9 bases are a match to TRBD1. CDR1 is SGHRS and CDR2 is YFSETQ in the germline V gene. V trimming: 4 bases; J trimming: 5 bases; junction bases outside the gene matches: 6. The CDR3 length is 14 residues. CDR3 in DNA: TGCGCCAGCAGCCCGGGACAGGGAAGGACTGAAGCTTTCTTT. The encoded protein is CASSPGQGRTEAFF. Together with reference TRBV5-1 and TRBJ1-1, the CDR3 gives the full variable domain: KAGVTQTPRYLIKTRGQQVTLSCSPISGHRSVSWYQQTPGQGLQFLFEYFSETQRNKGNFPGRFSGRQFSNSRSEMNVSTLELGDSALYLCASSPGQGRTEAFFGQGTRLTVV.

By proportion, this clone is medium-sized. This chain joins TRBV28 and TRBJ1-2; D perhaps matches TRBD1 (5 bases). Trimming shortened V by 4 bases and J by 2 bases, and 14 bases separated the two germline ends. The germline gives CDR1 MDHEN, CDR2 SYDVKM. This CDR3 is built from 15 residues. The chain's CDR3 is CASSSQGLWNYGYTF. Written as DNA, the CDR3 is TGTGCCAGCAGTTCTCAGGGATTATGGAACTATGGCTACACCTTC.

The sample holds many counts of this clone. This chain uses TRBV7-6 with TRBJ1-2, with a tentative D call TRBD1 (6 bases). CDR1 is SGHVS, CDR2 FNYEAQ, per germline. V lost 1 base, J lost 4 bases, and 13 bases lay in between. This CDR3 is built from 15 residues. In DNA, the CDR3 is TGTGCCAGCAGCTTAGATAGGGGGATCACCTATGGCTACACCTTC. Its protein product is CASSLDRGITYGYTF.

This clone was detected only a few times. A clone one base away is much larger, so this may be a read error. The chain links TRBV5-8 to TRBJ2-5; no clear D. The V end was cut by 4 bases, the J end by 8 bases, with 15 bases between. The germline V gene encodes CDR1 SGHTS and CDR2 YDEGEE. The CDR3 extends over 13 amino acids. Here the CDR3 DNA reads TGTGCCAGCAGCCCCGACCTCGGGCGTACCCAGTACTTC. This encodes CASSPDLGRTQYF.

As for this clone: This may be a read error, as it is one base from a much larger clone. The genes are TRBV5-6 and TRBJ1-5; D unclear. V was trimmed by 0 bases and J by 2 bases, leaving 6 bases between them. Per the germline V gene, CDR1 is SGHDT and CDR2 is YYEEEE. This CDR3 is built from 14 residues. Here the CDR3 reads CASSLAGGNQPQHF. CDR3 nucleotides: TGTGCCAGCAGCTTGGCGGGAGGCAATCAGCCCCAGCATTTT.

This clone appeared a few times. The chain joins TRBV6-2 or TRBV6-3 to TRBJ2-2; D assignment may be TRBD1 or TRBD2 (5 bases each). CDR1 MNHEY and CDR2 SVGEGT come from the germline V gene. V was pared by 8 bases and J by 6 bases, with 19 bases between. The CDR3 spans 15 residues. CDR3 region: CASGLTADPAGELFF. The CDR3 region has the DNA TGTGCCAGCGGTTTGACAGCGGATCCCGCCGGGGAGCTGTTTTTT.

This clone was seen at least ten times. This chain joins TRBV19 and TRBJ1-4; 7 positions agree with TRBD1. This CDR3 region has 14 residues. Germline V CDR1 and CDR2: LNHDA, SQIVND (reference sequence). J was trimmed by 7 bases and V by 4 bases; bases with no gene match: 6. The CDR3: CASSTPGGSEKLFF. CDR3 sequence (DNA): TGTGCCAGTAGTACACCAGGGGGTAGTGAAAAACTGTTTTTT.

This clone was observed at least ten times. The J gene is TRBJ2-4, the V gene TRBV11-2; no reliable D call. The CDR3 covers 13 residues. Deletions cut 4 bases from V and 6 bases from J, with 10 bases between. CDR1 and CDR2 from the germline V gene are SGHAT and FQNNGV. The CDR3 bases are TGTGCCAGCAGCTCCTATAGTGGAAACATTCAGTACTTC. Encoded protein: CASSSYSGNIQYF.

This clone has just a few counts. V and J are TRBV5-4 and TRBJ2-1; the D is unclear. Trimming removed 0 bases from V and 1 base from J, with 8 bases in between. CDR1 and CDR2 (germline): SGHNT, YYREEE (reference sequence). The CDR3 consists of 15 residues. The chain's CDR3 is CASSLAAESYNEQFF. DNA of the CDR3: TGTGCCAGCAGCTTGGCTGCGGAGTCCTACAATGAGCAGTTCTTC.

There are many counts of this clone. The chain uses TRBV4-1 and TRBJ2-3; D ambiguous. V was trimmed by 4 bases and J by 0 bases, leaving 11 bases between them. There are 15 residues in the CDR3. Germline CDR1 is MGHRA and CDR2 is YSYEKL. In DNA, the CDR3 is TGCGCCAGCAGCCGCCTGCCTACTAGCACAGATACGCAGTATTTT. It specifies CASSRLPTSTDTQYF.

As concerns this clone: Other DNA sequences from this sample encode an identical CDR3 as well. This chain links TRBV4-1 with TRBJ2-3, with D perhaps matching TRBD1 or TRBD2 (5 bases each). V lost 6 bases to trimming and J lost 9 bases, with 13 bases between them. The CDR3 totals 12 residues. Germline CDR1 reads MGHRA; CDR2 reads YSYEKL. CDR3 DNA sequence: TGCGCCAGCAGTTATTTGGGGGACACGCAGTATTTT. Translated, it gives CASSYLGDTQYF.

This rearrangement joins TRBV7-2 to TRBJ2-3; D is undetermined. V lost 2 bases and J lost 0, with 6 bases in between. Germline V gene lookup returns CDR1 SGHTA and CDR2 FQGNSA. This CDR3 comprises 14 residues. The CDR3 is CASSLTSSTDTQYF. The DNA of the CDR3 is TGTGCCAGCAGCTTAACAAGTAGCACAGATACGCAGTATTTT.

Remarks on this clone: This may arise from a read error, as a much more abundant clone is one base away. V is TRBV4-2 and J is TRBJ2-7; D is ambiguous. V lost 4 bases and J 4 bases, leaving 17 bases between the germline ends. Germline V CDR1 and CDR2: LGHNA, YNFKEQ. This CDR3 has 15 residues. In nucleotides, the CDR3 is TGTGCCAGCAGCCCCTCCATGTATGCCACGTACGAGCAGTACTTC. Amino acids: CASSPSMYATYEQYF.

This clone was detected ten times or more. CDR3 DNA sequence: TGCAGTGCTGGAATTAGCGGGAGGCCGGGGGAGCAGTTCTTC. This encodes CSAGISGRPGEQFF. The V gene is TRBV20-1, the J gene TRBJ2-1; 10 positions match TRBD2. Germline lookup yields CDR1 DFQATT and CDR2 SNEGSKA (reference sequence). The CDR3 is 14 amino acids. J gave up 10 bases and V 5 bases, and 11 bases lay outside the gene matches.

This clone was picked up many times. V usage is TRBV24-1 and J usage is TRBJ2-1; 11 bases fit TRBD1. Germline loops: CDR1 KGHDR, CDR2 SFDVKD. Trimming cost V 9 bases and J 6 bases; bases outside gene matches: 9. CDR3 length equals 15 residues. The CDR3 coding sequence is TGTGCCACCGGGGGAGGGACAGGGGGACTCAATGAGCAGTTCTTC. Translating it yields CATGGGTGGLNEQFF.